A single sample gave rise to the 5 T cell receptor beta chains below, sequenced in a study of cytomegalovirus exposure and HLA in healthy donors. The study ran its PCR with 60 Vbeta and 13 Jbeta primers. TCRdb's copy holds only in-frame clones and misses some; the assay was immunoSEQ multiplex PCR. The data hold around 170,000 clones, with less than 90% observed a single time. Sequencing was done on a sample of PBMCs. These TCRs come from a boy younger than 10 in good health and CMV-seronegative.

The genes are TRBV10-3 and TRBJ2-4, with D perhaps matching TRBD1 (5 bases). There are 13 residues in the CDR3. In germline, CDR1 is ENHRY, CDR2 SYGVKD. Trimming took off 7 bases at V and 1 base at J, with 8 bases between the two ends. CDR3 nucleotide sequence: TGTGCCATCACGAAGGGGGCCAAAAACATTCAGTACTTC. It yields the protein CAITKGAKNIQYF.

This clone was seen only a few times. This rearrangement joins TRBV10-3 to TRBJ2-5, with TRBD2 matching over 8 bases. The CDR3 contains 15 residues. J lost 5 bases, V lost 3 bases, and 8 bases had no gene match. In germline, CDR1 is ENHRY, CDR2 SYGVKD. CDR3 nucleotide sequence: TGTGCCATCAGTGAACGACTAGCGATTTGGGAGACCCAGTACTTC. It translates to CAISERLAIWETQYF.

The rearrangement links TRBV10-1 to TRBJ2-5, with TRBD2 matching over 7 bases. The germline CDR1 and CDR2 sequences are WNHNN and SYGVQD (reference sequence). V shed 2 bases and J 3 bases; nucleotides not matched to a gene: 0. This CDR3 has 13 amino acids. The CDR3 DNA reads TGCGCCAGCAGTGAGACTAGCGAAGAGACCCAGTACTTC. Translating it yields CASSETSEETQYF.

This clone was recorded a few times. In nucleotides, the CDR3 is TGTGCCAGCAGCCCTTCGGGGGGCGCGGGTCGGGAGCCCCAGTTCTTC. Translation: CASSPSGGAGREPQFF. The chain combines TRBV11-2 with TRBJ2-1; D might be TRBD2 (7 bases). The CDR3 has 16 residues. With 5 bases removed from V and 13 bases from J, the gap between germline ends came to 27 bases. Germline V lookup: CDR1 SGHAT, CDR2 FQNNGV. The full variable domain, with the rest looked up from reference TRBV11-2 and TRBJ2-1, is EAGVAQSPRYKIIEKRQSVAFWCNPISGHATLYWYQQILGQGPKLLIQFQNNGVVDDSQLPKDRFSAERLKGVDSTLKIQPAKLEDSAVYLCASSPSGGAGREPQFFGPGTRLTVL.

V gene TRBV6-1 combines with J gene TRBJ2-7, with TRBD2 matching 8 bases. From germline, CDR1 is MNHNS and CDR2 SASEGT. There are 13 residues in the CDR3. The V gene end was trimmed by 6 bases and the J gene end by 3 bases; junction bases not matched to a gene: 4. The CDR3: CASSQREIYEQYF. CDR3 sequence (DNA): TGTGCCAGCAGCCAGCGGGAGATCTACGAGCAGTACTTC.